The 14 T cell receptor beta chains presented below share a single source sample, sequenced in a study of OX40 agonist ivuxolimab in advanced cancers. TCRdb keeps only in-frame clones here, not all; method: immunoSEQ multiplex PCR. The sample lists around 94,000 clones; under 95% were seen once. This specimen consisted of CD4+ or CD8+ T cells sorted from blood, obtained in a trial of the OX40 agonist ivuxolimab. The receptors derive from an adult with an advanced solid tumor such as melanoma, head and neck, liver or kidney cancer.

V usage is TRBV5-6 and J usage is TRBJ1-5; 8 bases fit TRBD1. V gave up 5 bases and J gave up 5 bases; unmatched junction bases: 6. This CDR3 region has 14 residues. Germline CDR1 is SGHDT and CDR2 is YYEEEE. The CDR3 coding sequence is TGTGCCAGCAGGGTCAGGGGGCGGGATCAGCCCCAGCATTTT. Translating gives CASRVRGRDQPQHF. The whole variable domain, filled in from reference TRBV5-6 and TRBJ1-5, reads DAGVTQSPTHLIKTRGQQVTLRCSPKSGHDTVSWYQQALGQGPQFIFQYYEEEERQRGNFPDRFSGHQFPNYSSELNVNALLLGDSALYLCASRVRGRDQPQHFGDGTRLSIL.

This chain connects TRBV6-6 to TRBJ1-2; a weak D match, TRBD1 (6 bases). The CDR3 has 16 amino acids. V was cut by 6 bases and J by 4 bases, with 21 bases left in between. The germline V gene encodes CDR1 MNHNY and CDR2 SVGAGI (reference sequence). CDR3 bases: TGTGCCAGCAGGCCGACAAGGGGCGGGGGCTTCTATGGCTACACCTTC. This sequence encodes CASRPTRGGGFYGYTF.

This clone was seen once. V usage is TRBV21-1 and J usage is TRBJ2-3; the D call TRBD1 from the table was never checked on the DNA. TRBV21-1 is designated a pseudogene. The CDR3 contains 14 residues. CDR3 sequence: CASSTTGGWYTQYF. The DNA for the CDR3 is TGTGCCAGCAGCACCACAGGGGGCTGGTATACGCAGTATTTT.

V is TRBV7-8 and J is TRBJ1-2; tentative D call: TRBD1 (5 bases). This CDR3 spans 16 amino acids. CDR1 and CDR2 (germline): SGHVS, FQNEAQ. Trimming took 5 bases from V and 1 from J, leaving 17 bases between them. The CDR3 spells CASSPRAAPINYGYTF. CDR3 DNA: TGTGCCAGCAGCCCCAGGGCAGCCCCAATTAACTATGGCTACACCTTC.

The V gene is TRBV7-2, the J gene TRBJ1-3; D perhaps matches TRBD1 (6 bases). Germline V lookup: CDR1 SGHTA, CDR2 FQGNSA. Trimming left V 5 bases short and J 1 base short, with 12 bases between. The CDR3 sequence is 15 residues long. As DNA, the CDR3 is TGTGCCAGCAGCCAAAGGGACATATCTGGAAACACCATATATTTT. It is translated as CASSQRDISGNTIYF.

The chain recombines TRBV4-2 with TRBJ2-1, with 12 nucleotides matching TRBD2. Germline V lookup: CDR1 LGHNA, CDR2 YNFKEQ. CDR3 size: 17 residues. After removal of 5 bases from V and 5 bases from J, the junction contained 10 bases not matched to a gene. CDR3 DNA: TGTGCCAGCAGCTCCGTTGGTCCTAGCGGGAGGGACAATGAGCAGTTCTTC. Translation gives CASSSVGPSGRDNEQFF.

The chain carries TRBV2 and TRBJ1-2; 10 bases map to TRBD1. J gave up 4 bases and V 4 bases, and 9 bases lay outside the gene matches. Per germline, CDR1 SNHLY and CDR2 FYNNEI. CDR3 length equals 16 residues. This chain's CDR3 is CASSAYGQGVSYGYTF. The DNA for the CDR3 is TGTGCCAGCAGTGCCTACGGACAGGGGGTTTCCTATGGCTACACCTTC.

The chain is built from TRBV5-6 and TRBJ2-7; 9 bases align to TRBD2. CDR1 and CDR2 (germline): SGHDT, YYEEEE. The trim removed 2 bases at V and 4 bases at J, leaving 7 bases unmatched. This CDR3 comprises 15 residues. Here the CDR3 DNA reads TGTGCCAGCAGCTTTCGTCTAGCGGGAAGTTACGAGCAGTACTTC. It yields the protein CASSFRLAGSYEQYF.

The rearrangement links TRBV28 to TRBJ1-2; 7 bases agree with TRBD1. The CDR3 totals 12 residues. From germline, CDR1 is MDHEN and CDR2 SYDVKM. The V and J ends lost 11 bases and 4 bases, in that order; junction bases with no gene match: 7. The DNA of the CDR3 is TGTGCCGGGGGGCGGACAGGCTATGGCTACACCTTC. Residues: CAGGRTGYGYTF.

The chain is built from TRBV5-4 and TRBJ1-1, with D maybe TRBD1 (5 bases). The CDR3 extends over 13 amino acids. Germline-derived CDR1 and CDR2 are SGHNT and YYREEE (reference sequence). V shed 4 bases and J shed 3 bases, with 10 bases lying between them. The CDR3 DNA sequence: TGTGCCAGCAGCCCCCGAGGGGACACTGAAGCTTTCTTT. This codes for CASSPRGDTEAFF.

V is TRBV6-1 and J is TRBJ2-5; D uncertain. With 1 base removed from V and 0 bases from J, the gap between germline ends came to 6 bases. Germline assignment: CDR1 MNHNS and CDR2 SASEGT. The CDR3 is 14 amino acids. The CDR3 region is CASSEVAYQETQYF. CDR3 in DNA: TGTGCCAGCAGTGAAGTGGCGTACCAAGAGACCCAGTACTTC.

The chain couples TRBV30 to TRBJ1-5; a possible D gene is TRBD1 (6 bases). The V end lost 2 bases, the J end lost 4 bases, and 15 bases lay between the germline ends. The V gene's germline CDR1 is GTSNPN and CDR2 SVGIG (reference sequence). The length of the CDR3 is 15 residues. The CDR3 loop reads CAWSHKVRGNQPQHF. The CDR3, as DNA: TGTGCCTGGAGTCATAAGGTCAGGGGTAATCAGCCCCAGCATTTT.

On this clone itself: Other DNA sequences within the sample encode an identical CDR3. CDR3 sequence (DNA): TGTGCCAGCAGCTTATCGGGGTACGAGCAGTACTTC. This encodes CASSLSGYEQYF. The chain combines TRBV7-9 with TRBJ2-7, with D perhaps matching TRBD2 (5 bases). Germline V CDR1 and CDR2: SEHNR, FQNEAQ (reference sequence). The germline V and J ends were trimmed by 2 bases and 4 bases, with 6 bases remaining between them. This CDR3 contains 12 residues. Together with reference TRBV7-9 and TRBJ2-7, the CDR3 gives the full variable domain: DTGVSQNPRHKITKRGQNVTFRCDPISEHNRLYWYRQTLGQGPEFLTYFQNEAQLEKSRLLSDRFSAERPKGSFSTLEIQRTEQGDSAMYLCASSLSGYEQYFGPGTRLTVT.

This chain links TRBV21-1 with TRBJ2-2; the table's D call, TRBD1, has no DNA check behind it. TRBV21-1 counts as a pseudogene. CDR3 length: 13 amino acids. The chain's CDR3 is CASLSGNTGELFF. CDR3 nucleotide sequence: TGTGCCAGCCTTTCAGGGAACACCGGGGAGCTGTTTTTT.